These T cell receptor beta chains were read from a single sample in a study of blood T cells in healthy people across ages. TCRdb recomputed calls from the 5' RACE reads with MiXCR, one row per CDR3 protein. The sample includes about 780,000 distinct CDR3 sequences, 60% to 80% of them seen just once. The specimen sequenced was blood. Receptor source: a man aged 25-40 years in good health. Both conserved end residues are part of each CDR3. D genes are given only for firm matches. Part of the rows lack a size; the others show once, few, many or a class for expanded clones.

j_call: TRBJ2-3
d_call: -
clone_size: few
v_call: TRBV7-2
cdr3_nt: TGTGCCAGCAGCTCCGGGACACCAGAGTCAACGCAGTATTTT
cdr3_aa: CASSSGTPESTQYF

j_call: TRBJ2-1
d_call: -
clone_size: once
v_call: TRBV11-2
cdr3_nt: TGTGCCAGCCACCTCCGTGCTGAGGGTCCCGAGCAGTTCTTC
cdr3_aa: CASHLRAEGPEQFF

j_call: TRBJ2-1
d_call: -
clone_size: few
v_call: TRBV2
cdr3_nt: TGTGCCAGCGGGTCTTCCGTGGAGCAGTTCTTC
cdr3_aa: CASGSSVEQFF

j_call: TRBJ2-3
d_call: -
clone_size: -
v_call: TRBV4-3
cdr3_nt: TGCGCCAGCAGCCAAGAAGGAGACTACTACACAGATACGCAGTATTTT
cdr3_aa: CASSQEGDYYTDTQYF

j_call: TRBJ2-1
d_call: TRBD1
clone_size: -
v_call: TRBV7-2
cdr3_nt: TGTGCCAGCAGCTTAGCCTGGGACAGGGGGAATGAGCAGTTCTTC
cdr3_aa: CASSLAWDRGNEQFF

j_call: TRBJ2-7
d_call: -
clone_size: few
v_call: TRBV10-3
cdr3_nt: TGTGCCATCAGTGAGTCCCCCCACGAGCAGTACTTC
cdr3_aa: CAISESPHEQYF

j_call: TRBJ2-5
d_call: TRBD2
clone_size: -
v_call: TRBV28
cdr3_nt: TGTGCCAGCTTCCTAGCGGGGGGACAAGAGACCCAGTACTTC
cdr3_aa: CASFLAGGQETQYF

j_call: TRBJ2-1
d_call: TRBD1
clone_size: -
v_call: TRBV28
cdr3_nt: TGTGCCAGCAGTTTCGTGACAGGGTGGTTCTTC
cdr3_aa: CASSFVTGWFF

j_call: TRBJ2-1
d_call: TRBD2
clone_size: few
v_call: TRBV29-1
cdr3_nt: TGCAGCGTTGTACTAGCGGGCGTTCGAGAGCAGTTCTTC
cdr3_aa: CSVVLAGVREQFF

j_call: TRBJ2-7
d_call: -
clone_size: -
v_call: TRBV6-5
cdr3_nt: TGTGCCAGTATGGGATTGGGGGAGCAGTACTTC
cdr3_aa: CASMGLGEQYF

j_call: TRBJ2-3
d_call: -
clone_size: -
v_call: TRBV27
cdr3_nt: TGTGCCAGCAGTTTATCTCAGATTCCCACAGATACGCAGTATTTT
cdr3_aa: CASSLSQIPTDTQYF

j_call: TRBJ2-1
d_call: -
clone_size: -
v_call: TRBV9
cdr3_nt: TGTGCCAGCAGCGTAGGTCGGTTTTCTGCGAGCTCCTACAATGAGCAGTTCTTC
cdr3_aa: CASSVGRFSASSYNEQFF

j_call: TRBJ2-7
d_call: TRBD2
clone_size: -
v_call: TRBV6-6
cdr3_nt: TGTGCCAGCAGTTACGAGGGACTAGACTACGAGCAGTACTTC
cdr3_aa: CASSYEGLDYEQYF

j_call: TRBJ2-7
d_call: -
clone_size: -
v_call: TRBV7-9
cdr3_nt: TGTGCCAGCAGCCTGCGTTCCGACGAGCAGTACTTC
cdr3_aa: CASSLRSDEQYF

j_call: TRBJ2-5
d_call: TRBD1
clone_size: -
v_call: TRBV4-3
cdr3_nt: TGCGCCAGCAGCCAAGGACAGGGAGTGGAGACCCAGTACTTC
cdr3_aa: CASSQGQGVETQYF

j_call: TRBJ1-6
d_call: -
clone_size: -
v_call: TRBV4-2
cdr3_nt: TGTGCCAGCAGCCAAGATTTGGGGAGTCGTCCCCTCCACTTT
cdr3_aa: CASSQDLGSRPLHF

j_call: TRBJ1-2
d_call: TRBD1
clone_size: -
v_call: TRBV7-9
cdr3_nt: TGTGCCAGCAGCCATATAACAGGGGGGTATGGCTACACCTTC
cdr3_aa: CASSHITGGYGYTF

j_call: TRBJ2-7
d_call: TRBD1
clone_size: -
v_call: TRBV29-1
cdr3_nt: TGCAGCGTTAGTCCCGGGACAGGGATCCCCAGTGAGCAGTACTTC
cdr3_aa: CSVSPGTGIPSEQYF

j_call: TRBJ2-1
d_call: -
clone_size: -
v_call: TRBV6-5
cdr3_nt: TGTGCCAGCAGTTTAAGTGGGGCCACAGGCAATGAGCAGTTCTTC
cdr3_aa: CASSLSGATGNEQFF

j_call: TRBJ2-7
d_call: -
clone_size: -
v_call: TRBV7-9
cdr3_nt: TGTGCCAGCAGCTTAGGCACCTTGGGGCAGTACTTC
cdr3_aa: CASSLGTLGQYF

j_call: TRBJ1-6
d_call: -
clone_size: -
v_call: TRBV6-2/TRBV6-3
cdr3_nt: TGTGCCTCCTCGACCGGGACGGCAACGGGACCCCTCCACTTT
cdr3_aa: CASSTGTATGPLHF

j_call: TRBJ2-5
d_call: -
clone_size: -
v_call: TRBV5-1
cdr3_nt: TGCGCCAGCAGCTTGTTCACAGGAGGAGAGACCCAGTACTTC
cdr3_aa: CASSLFTGGETQYF

j_call: TRBJ2-7
d_call: TRBD2
clone_size: -
v_call: TRBV14
cdr3_nt: TGTGCCAGCAGCCAAGACGTGGCTAGCGGGGGGGCCTACGAGCAGTACTTC
cdr3_aa: CASSQDVASGGAYEQYF

j_call: TRBJ1-6
d_call: -
clone_size: -
v_call: TRBV6-1
cdr3_nt: TGTGCCAGCAGTTCCCGGGACCCTCTTAATTCACCCCTCCACTTT
cdr3_aa: CASSSRDPLNSPLHF